The 22 T cell receptor beta chains in this list originate from one sample, sequenced in a study of blood T cell repertoires in COVID-19. The repertoire was sequenced with immunoSEQ multiplex PCR; TCRdb's copy has only in-frame clones and lacks some. The table lists roughly 50,000 clones, around 89% of them singletons. The sample was peripheral blood. The receptors stem from a woman between 55 and 75 years old with active COVID-19.

This rearrangement joins TRBV3-1 (or the pseudogene TRBV3-2) to TRBJ2-5, with a weak D call TRBD2 (6 bases). The germline V and J ends were trimmed by 4 bases and 5 bases, with 20 bases remaining between them. CDR3 length equals 16 residues. Germline V gives CDR1 LGHDT, CDR2 YNNKEL (reference sequence). The CDR3 spells CASSPKGLGLGETQYF. The CDR3 DNA sequence: TGTGCCAGCAGCCCAAAGGGACTGGGACTTGGGGAGACCCAGTACTTC.

V usage is TRBV19 and J usage is TRBJ1-5; maybe TRBD1 (6 bases). The CDR3 has 15 amino acids. Germline CDR1 is LNHDA and CDR2 is SQIVND (reference sequence). The V end was cut by 6 bases, the J end by 2 bases, with 14 bases between. The DNA for the CDR3 is TGTGCCAGTAGCACAGGGTCTAGGGGCAATCAGCCCCAGCATTTT. Translated: CASSTGSRGNQPQHF.

The V and J genes are TRBV6-5 and TRBJ2-7, with D possibly TRBD2 on 5 matching bases. Germline V gives CDR1 MNHEY, CDR2 SVGAGI. V gave up 5 bases and J gave up 5 bases, with 10 bases separating them. The length of the CDR3 is 12 residues. In DNA form, the CDR3 reads TGTGCCAGCAGTCCGTCGAGGGACGAGCAGTACTTC. Residues: CASSPSRDEQYF.

The J gene is TRBJ1-4, the V gene TRBV5-4, with no clear D. V was pared by 7 bases and J by 0 bases, with 10 bases between. This CDR3 comprises 14 residues. CDR1 and CDR2 (germline): SGHNT, YYREEE (reference sequence). CDR3 sequence reads: CASSGEATNEKLFF. The CDR3 DNA sequence: TGTGCCAGCTCCGGGGAGGCAACTAATGAAAAACTGTTTTTT.

This clone was detected only once. V is TRBV19 and J is TRBJ1-2, with TRBD1 matching over 10 bases. Germline V gene data show CDR1 as LNHDA and CDR2 as SQIVND (reference sequence). The V segment lost 7 bases and the J segment 2 bases; nucleotides outside the gene matches: 7. CDR3 length equals 15 residues. The CDR3, as DNA: TGTGCCAGTACCCTGACAGGGGGCCGCAACTATGGCTACACCTTC. The encoded protein is CASTLTGGRNYGYTF.

This chain links TRBV27 with TRBJ2-3, with 9 bases lining up with TRBD2. CDR1 is MNHEY, CDR2 SMNVEV, per germline (reference sequence). The CDR3 sequence is 16 residues long. The ends lost 5 bases at V and 4 bases at J; junction bases unmatched: 10. The CDR3 DNA reads TGTGCCAGCAGTCCCCTAGCGGGGAACCTCGCAGATACGCAGTATTTT. Protein sequence: CASSPLAGNLADTQYF.

The J gene is TRBJ1-5, the V gene TRBV19; 8 bases fit TRBD1. Germline assignment: CDR1 LNHDA and CDR2 SQIVND (reference sequence). CDR3 length equals 13 residues. Unmatched junction bases numbered 9, after V lost 10 bases and J lost 7 bases. The CDR3 region has the DNA TGTGCCATCTCACAGGGGGAACGGCAGCCCCAGCATTTT. Translated, it gives CAISQGERQPQHF.

This clone appeared once. The rearrangement joins TRBV5-4 to TRBJ2-2; D might be TRBD2 (5 bases). The V end lost 6 bases, the J end lost 5 bases, and 17 bases lay between the germline ends. Germline loops: CDR1 SGHNT, CDR2 YYREEE (reference sequence). The CDR3 is made up of 15 amino acids. CDR3 bases: TGTGCCAGCATCCAGACCCCCGGGAAAACCGGGGAGCTGTTTTTT. This sequence encodes CASIQTPGKTGELFF. Drawing the rest from reference TRBV5-4 and TRBJ2-2, the complete variable domain is ETGVTQSPTHLIKTRGQQVTLRCSSQSGHNTVSWYQQALGQGPQFIFQYYREEENGRGNFPPRFSGLQFPNYSSELNVNALELDDSALYLCASIQTPGKTGELFFGEGSRLTVL.

The CDR3 DNA follows: TGTGCCAGCAGCTTATCAGGCCAGAGCAACACTGAAGCTTTCTTT. Translating gives CASSLSGQSNTEAFF. V and J are TRBV7-2 and TRBJ1-1, with unresolved D. Trimming took off 2 bases at V and 2 bases at J, with 12 bases between the two ends. Germline CDR1 reads SGHTA; CDR2 reads FQGNSA. There are 15 residues in the CDR3.

The genes are TRBV9 and TRBJ2-3; D is ambiguous. Germline V gene lookup returns CDR1 SGDLS and CDR2 YYNGEE. The CDR3 totals 14 residues. Trimming took off 0 bases at V and 1 base at J, with 6 bases between the two ends. The CDR3 spells CASSVDQGTDTQYF. The CDR3 coding sequence is TGTGCCAGCAGCGTAGATCAGGGCACAGATACGCAGTATTTT.

The J gene is TRBJ1-6, the V gene TRBV5-1, with D possibly TRBD1 on 6 matching bases. The CDR3 spans 15 residues. V was shortened by 4 bases and J by 7 bases, with 15 bases between the two germline ends. The germline V gene has CDR1 SGHRS and CDR2 YFSETQ. The CDR3 coding sequence is TGCGCCAGCAGCCGGAGTGGGGGCGCAAATTCACCCCTCCACTTT. Translated, it gives CASSRSGGANSPLHF.

The J gene is TRBJ2-2, the V gene TRBV28; D may be TRBD1 (6 bases). The CDR3 has 14 amino acids. CDR1 is MDHEN and CDR2 is SYDVKM in the germline V gene. V was clipped by 2 bases and J by 4 bases, with 8 bases between them. CDR3: CASSLGQSTGELFF. Here the CDR3 DNA reads TGTGCCAGCAGTTTAGGACAGAGCACCGGGGAGCTGTTTTTT. Complete variable domain (other parts from reference TRBV28 and TRBJ2-2): DVKVTQSSRYLVKRTGEKVFLECVQDMDHENMFWYRQDPGLGLRLIYFSYDVKMKEKGDIPEGYSVSREKKERFSLILESASTNQTSMYLCASSLGQSTGELFFGEGSRLTVL.

The chain carries TRBV14 and TRBJ1-5; 7 positions agree with TRBD1. The trim removed 1 base at V and 7 bases at J, leaving 7 bases unmatched. Germline assignment: CDR1 SGHDN and CDR2 FVKESK. The CDR3 covers 15 residues. CDR3 nucleotides: TGTGCCAGCAGCCAAGCAGGAGGGGGCCGACAGCCCCAGCATTTT. This gives the protein CASSQAGGGRQPQHF.

The chain links TRBV3-1 (or the pseudogene TRBV3-2) to TRBJ2-1, with 10 bases that match TRBD2. Germline V gene sequence: CDR1 LGHDT, CDR2 YNNKEL (reference sequence). The CDR3 contains 15 residues. V was clipped by 3 bases and J by 6 bases; unmatched bases: 5. Here the CDR3 reads CASSHSLAGFNEQFF. Here the CDR3 DNA reads TGTGCCAGCAGCCACTCACTAGCGGGATTCAATGAGCAGTTCTTC.

This chain connects TRBV12-3 or TRBV12-4 to TRBJ2-5; TRBD2 is a possible D gene (7 bases). Trimming left V 8 bases short and J 5 bases short, with 12 bases between. The CDR3 consists of 12 residues. The CDR3 reads CASLGGGETQYF. CDR3 sequence (DNA): TGTGCCAGCTTGGGAGGGGGGGAGACCCAGTACTTC.

The rearrangement uses TRBV12-1 and TRBJ2-7; the table assigns TRBD1, which was not confirmed against the DNA. TRBV12-1 is classified as a pseudogene. The CDR3 loop spans 12 amino acids. CDR3 protein: CASRTFTYEQYF. The CDR3 DNA reads as TGTGCCAGTAGGACATTTACCTACGAGCAGTACTTC.

This sequence joins TRBV7-9 and TRBJ1-2, with D perhaps TRBD1 (6 bases). From germline, CDR1 is SEHNR and CDR2 FQNEAQ (reference sequence). Trimming took 5 bases from V and 0 from J, leaving 13 bases between them. CDR3 length: 15 amino acids. CDR3 sequence: CASSQGTTANYGYTF. CDR3 sequence (DNA): TGTGCCAGCAGCCAAGGGACAACCGCTAACTATGGCTACACCTTC.

The rearrangement links TRBV3-1 (or the pseudogene TRBV3-2) to TRBJ2-5, with a weak D call TRBD2 (5 bases). The germline gives CDR1 LGHDT, CDR2 YNNKEL (reference sequence). The CDR3 runs 11 residues. The V end was cut by 4 bases, the J end by 7 bases, with 7 bases between. CDR3 coding DNA: TGTGCCAGCAGCCGTAGCGTGACCCAGTACTTC. Encoded protein: CASSRSVTQYF.

V and J are TRBV5-1 and TRBJ2-7, with 11 bases aligning to TRBD1. The CDR3 is 16 residues long. The J segment lost 6 bases and the V segment lost 4 bases, leaving 12 bases of the junction unmatched. Germline assignment: CDR1 SGHRS and CDR2 YFSETQ. CDR3 amino acids: CASSNGQGATLVEQYF. CDR3 DNA: TGCGCCAGCAGCAACGGACAGGGGGCAACCCTCGTCGAGCAGTACTTC.

The chain links TRBV7-3 to TRBJ2-3; D may be TRBD2 (6 bases). Germline CDR1 is SGHTA and CDR2 is FQGTGA. V lost 5 bases and J lost 5, with 11 bases in between. This CDR3 spans 13 amino acids. CDR3: CASSVLAGDTQYF. DNA of the CDR3: TGTGCCAGCAGCGTACTAGCTGGAGATACGCAGTATTTT.

The chain is built from TRBV14 and TRBJ1-5, with D unclear. Trimming cost V 1 base and J 2 bases, with 9 bases left between them. The CDR3 totals 15 residues. Germline V CDR1 and CDR2: SGHDN, FVKESK. CDR3 in amino acids: CASSQGNSRNQPQHF. CDR3 DNA sequence: TGTGCCAGCAGCCAAGGAAACAGCCGCAATCAGCCCCAGCATTTT.

The chain has TRBV5-6 and TRBJ1-2, with TRBD1 as a possible D gene (5 bases). Germline V lookup: CDR1 SGHDT, CDR2 YYEEEE. Trimming removed 2 bases from V and 3 bases from J, with 11 bases in between. The CDR3 loop spans 14 amino acids. CDR3 nucleotides: TGTGCCAGCAGCTTTGGGGGGACTGACTATGGCTACACCTTC. Residues: CASSFGGTDYGYTF. The entire variable domain, with the rest obtained from reference TRBV5-6 and TRBJ1-2, is as follows: DAGVTQSPTHLIKTRGQQVTLRCSPKSGHDTVSWYQQALGQGPQFIFQYYEEEERQRGNFPDRFSGHQFPNYSSELNVNALLLGDSALYLCASSFGGTDYGYTFGSGTRLTVV.